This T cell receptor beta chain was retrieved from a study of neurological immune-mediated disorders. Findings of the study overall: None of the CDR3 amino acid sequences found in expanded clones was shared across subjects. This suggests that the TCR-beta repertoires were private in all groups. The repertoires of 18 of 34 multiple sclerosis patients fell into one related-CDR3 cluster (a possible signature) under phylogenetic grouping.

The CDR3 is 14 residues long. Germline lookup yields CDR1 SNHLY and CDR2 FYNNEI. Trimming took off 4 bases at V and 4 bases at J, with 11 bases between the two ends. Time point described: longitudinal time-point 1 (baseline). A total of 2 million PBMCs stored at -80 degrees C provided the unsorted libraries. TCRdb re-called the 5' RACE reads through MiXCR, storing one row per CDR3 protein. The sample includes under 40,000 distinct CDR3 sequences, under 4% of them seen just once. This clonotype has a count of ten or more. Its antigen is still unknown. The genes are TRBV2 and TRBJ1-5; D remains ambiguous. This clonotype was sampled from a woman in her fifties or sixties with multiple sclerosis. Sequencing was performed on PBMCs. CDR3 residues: CASSGLVENQPQHF. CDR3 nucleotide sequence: TGTGCCAGCAGTGGTTTGGTGGAGAATCAGCCCCAGCATTTT.